This T cell receptor beta chain is from a study of T cell responses to AZD1222 COVID-19 vaccine. Points from the study as a whole: A mostly white British donor set with more females was recruited, and clonal diversity was possibly underestimated.

Second-dose intervals near 4 or 12 weeks were combined. From germline, CDR1 is MGHRA and CDR2 YSYEKL. The ends were cut back, 1 base at V and 8 bases at J, with 23 bases in the middle. CDR3 length: 18 residues. Notes on this clone: What it binds is unknown.

The protocol was immunoSEQ multiplex PCR, while the TCRdb copy is restricted to in-frame clones and leaves out a portion. This table holds about 64,000 clones, about four fifths found once. This sequence was found in an adult who received the AZD1222 COVID-19 vaccine. Here the sequenced sample was peripheral blood, taken 28 days after the second AZD1222 dose. The genes are TRBV4-1 and TRBJ1-4; D perhaps matches TRBD1 (5 bases). CDR3 DNA: TGCGCCAGCAGCCAAGGGTCCCAGGGAAGGGTCCACCGGGAAAAACTGTTTTTT. It is translated as CASSQGSQGRVHREKLFF.